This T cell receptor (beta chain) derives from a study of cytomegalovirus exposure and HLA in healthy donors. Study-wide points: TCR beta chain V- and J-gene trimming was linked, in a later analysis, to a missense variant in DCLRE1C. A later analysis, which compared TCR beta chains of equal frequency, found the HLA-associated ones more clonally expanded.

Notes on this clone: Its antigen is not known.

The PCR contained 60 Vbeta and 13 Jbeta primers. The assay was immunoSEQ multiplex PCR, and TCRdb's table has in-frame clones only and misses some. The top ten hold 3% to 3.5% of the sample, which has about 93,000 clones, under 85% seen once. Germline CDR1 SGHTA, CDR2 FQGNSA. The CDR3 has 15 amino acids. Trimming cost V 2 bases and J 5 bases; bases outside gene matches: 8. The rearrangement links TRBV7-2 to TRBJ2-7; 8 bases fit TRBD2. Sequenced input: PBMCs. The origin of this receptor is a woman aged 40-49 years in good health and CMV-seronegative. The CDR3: CASSLRGGRSNEQYF. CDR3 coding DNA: TGTGCCAGCAGCTTAAGGGGCGGGAGGTCTAACGAGCAGTACTTC.